This record concerns one T cell receptor beta chain sequence. Its cognate antigen has yet to be identified. Base qualities are not provided; no much larger clone lies one nucleotide away. The time point label for this specimen denotes: newly diagnosed GD, antithyroid drugs for less than 3 months. For both TCR sequencing and RNA sequencing, RNA was extracted from PBMCs using TRIzol. The diagnosis of Graves' disease was made according to American Thyroid Association guidelines. Recruitment of patients was carried out at an endocrinology department in Xi'an, China. Each patient gave about 8.1 milliliters of peripheral blood, collected in an EDTA anticoagulant tube. Ficoll Paque Plus density gradient separation was used to isolate PBMCs, and no additional T cell sorting was done. RNA quality was checked with an Agilent 2100 Bioanalyzer and agarose gel, and concentration with a NanoDrop 2000. At the junction V is shortened by 4 bases and J by 6 bases; bases outside the gene matches: 15. The germline V gene provides CDR1 MDHEN and CDR2 SYDVKM. Reading from cysteine to phenylalanine, the CDR3 counts 18 amino acids. CDR3 DNA only is kept here, 54 bases in frame from base 1.

These data originate in a study of regulatory T cells in long-lasting Graves disease (dated by TCRdb to about 2021). Study-wide context: Newly diagnosed Graves' disease patients had taken antithyroid drugs for less than 3 months. Patients with persistent Graves' disease were compared with patients with newly diagnosed Graves' disease using TCR sequencing and RNA sequencing of peripheral blood. The study was conducted in China and was registered as a clinical trial. A total of roughly 35 samples were covered by TCR sequencing, comprising approximately 13 persistent and roughly 20 newly diagnosed Graves' disease patients.

Overall study results and their limits: The small sample size was acknowledged by the authors as a limitation that may reduce accuracy. TRBV28, TRBJ1-2 and TRBJ2-5 were preferentially used in persistent disease, while TRBV20-1 and TRBJ2-1 were favored in newly diagnosed disease. Only the TCR beta chain was sequenced and analyzed. Peripheral blood alone was examined, since thyroid tissue, which constituted the primary lesion, could not be accessed. Compared with newly diagnosed patients, persistent Graves' disease patients had lower TCR Shannon entropy and fewer highly expanded clones, which suggests clonal expansion. A larger number of public clonotypes was shared among persistent patients (more than 2,500) than among newly diagnosed patients (roughly 1,000).

The protocol used for the library was multiplex PCR. This sample was sequenced with an Illumina HiSeq 4000. To build TCR beta libraries, CDR3 regions were amplified by Arm-PCR using iRepertoire HTBI primers. Before sequencing, the PCR products underwent gel purification. Concerning the study's data processing: A total of roughly 65 TRBV and 14 TRBJ segments were identified across samples and were used for gene usage analysis of CDR3 amino acid clonotypes. COPE and FqMerger were used to merge the filtered high-quality paired reads into contigs. BLAST was used to align contigs to IMGT TRBV, TRBD and TRBJ reference genes, with CDR3 defined following IMGT. Clonotypes above 0.1% frequency were classified as highly expanded clones. Shannon entropy was used to measure repertoire diversity, and the Gini coefficient was used to measure V-J evenness. A clonotype was considered public if more than one individual shared it. The raw public reads went through TCRdb reprocessing: fastp at Q25, MiXCR clone calling, in-frame beta chains kept. Identical CDR3 proteins give one entry, which carries the most common genes and DNA. These V and J calls rely on TCRdb rather than the paper's analysis. Here the sample has 350,000 to 500,000 distinct CDR3 sequences; about 17% occur a single time. The ten top clones hold about 25% of the sample.

These data were also filed under a second study, of T cells in Graves' hyperthyroidism and ophthalmopathy. The second study's paper adds: Stable Graves' hyperthyroidism was defined as no progression to ophthalmopathy during 18 months of follow-up. The hyperthyroidism patients were between 18 and 65 years old and newly diagnosed, with a disease duration of less than 2 months. The study excluded patients with uncontrolled infections, other autoimmune diseases, pregnancy or lactation. Diagnoses were established on the basis of clinical symptoms, serum thyroxine and TRAb, thyroid ultrasound, and orbital computed tomography. A first-round RT-PCR of the TCR CDR3 used the HTBI primer set with the Qiagen OneStep RT-PCR kit. Most expanded thyroid clonotypes (frequency above 0.001) were also found in blood, which suggests that blood repertoires may mirror thyroid immune responses. A model built on a 13 V-J signature distinguished ophthalmopathy from stable hyperthyroidism, reaching 85% to 90% sensitivity and under 84% specificity in cross-validation and 80%/75% in testing. In validation, progression to ophthalmopathy was predicted by the model with nearly 71% sensitivity and 72% to 85% specificity, a median of about 6.8 months before onset. To identify distinguishing TCR V-J signatures, a discovery cohort of some 100 patients was used, comprising 40 to 45 with Graves' ophthalmopathy and around 57 with stable Graves' hyperthyroidism. Whether ophthalmopathy could be predicted prospectively was tested in an independent validation cohort made up of some 20 hyperthyroidism patients plus 17 patients who later progressed to ophthalmopathy. For training and testing, the 80 to 100 patients in the discovery cohort were randomly divided in a 7:3 ratio. In addition, the study compared T-cell repertoires in thyroid tissue and in blood from about six Graves' hyperthyroidism patients. After blood sampling, hyperthyroidism patients were treated with methimazole at a starting dose of 30 mg daily, and ophthalmopathy patients were treated with high-dose intravenous methylprednisolone. Libraries were constructed in a second round of multiplex PCR, after which size selection and purification were carried out. Libraries were sequenced paired-end with 100 bp reads on an Illumina HiSeq2000. SOAPnuke was used to process the raw data, throwing out any read that contained adapters or uncalled bases, had a mean Phred below 15, or lacked an exact constant-primer or identifier match. High-quality paired reads were merged using COPE v1.2.5, and each unique nucleotide sequence was defined as a clonotype. MiTCR v1.1 was used to align the clonotypes against IMGT TRBV, TRBD and TRBJ reference segments. The analysis included only V-J combinations with a frequency above 0.0001, which together covered approximately 99% of the repertoires. A TCS score was defined as the ratio of F50 (clonal expansion) to E x V (chaos), with BLOSUM62-based TCRdist applied between CDR3 peptides within each V-J. Welch's t-statistics and random forest reduced roughly 530 V-J features to roughly 13, which were used in a naive Bayes classifier (R e1071). Sample size was not statistically predetermined, and investigators were not blinded to group allocation. According to the paper, TCR Vbeta CDR3 sequencing was carried out on roughly 130 peripheral blood samples, which came from 40 to 45 ophthalmopathy, 75 or so hyperthyroidism and about 17 progressor patients.

This sequence uses TRBV28 and TRBJ2-7; TRBD2 matches 13 bases in the middle. The TCR originated in a woman aged 18 to 35 with Graves disease. Donor details come from another sample of the same person, matched by shared clones. Source: peripheral blood mononuclear cells (PBMCs), taken at new diagnosis, from a patient treated with antithyroid drugs. The CDR3 amino acid sequence is: CASSSHSVGLAGASEQYF. Read as DNA, the sequence is TGTGCCAGCAGTTCTCATTCCGTTGGACTAGCGGGAGCCAGCGAGCAGTACTTC.